This TCR beta chain was sequenced for a study of T cells after yellow fever vaccination. The 5'RACE template-switching step produced TCR cDNA and added a universal primer site and UMIs. MiXCR, applied by TCRdb to the 5' RACE reads, yields one record per CDR3 protein. Of 250,000 or so distinct CDR3 sequences detected, roughly 3.5% appear once; the ten largest clones hold around 19%. Points from the study as a whole: At around 96% for CD4 and 75% to 90% for CD8, most primary-vaccination clones showed up again after the booster. FACS-sorted repertoires could contain abundant clonotypes contaminating from the bulk population.

This clonotype was observed at least ten times. The antigen is unknown. The receptor comes from a man aged 18 to 35 who received the YFV17D yellow fever vaccine. This sample comprised PBMCs, obtained 15 days after the yellow fever booster vaccination.

This CDR3 is CASSQAAYNEQFF. CDR3 DNA: TGCGCCAGCAGCCAAGCGGCCTACAATGAGCAGTTCTTC. The chain joins TRBV4-1 to TRBJ2-1, with unresolved D. The CDR3 is 13 residues long. Germline assignment: CDR1 MGHRA and CDR2 YSYEKL. Trimming took 1 base from V and 2 from J, leaving 3 bases between them.